The next 25 T cell receptor beta chains were all read from a single sample in a study of cytomegalovirus exposure and HLA in healthy donors. This PCR relied on a set of 60 Vbeta primers and 13 Jbeta primers. Produced via immunoSEQ multiplex PCR; TCRdb's table is partial and in-frame only. The profile covers roughly 80,000 clones, with approximately 80% appearing a single time and about 1.9% taken by the ten largest. The sequencing sample was made of PBMCs. These receptor sequences come from a woman in her 30s in good health and CMV-seronegative.

The chain joins TRBV9 to TRBJ2-2; the match to TRBD2 covers 14 bases. This CDR3 has 20 residues. The V and J ends lost 0 bases and 4 bases, in that order; junction bases with no gene match: 11. Germline-derived CDR1 and CDR2 are SGDLS and YYNGEE. The CDR3 sequence: CASSVGGLAGEYWGTGELFF. CDR3 nucleotide sequence: TGTGCCAGCAGCGTAGGGGGACTAGCGGGAGAGTATTGGGGCACCGGGGAGCTGTTTTTT.

The chain employs TRBV5-6 and TRBJ2-7; 9 nucleotides align to TRBD2. With 5 bases clipped from V and 6 bases from J, the junction kept 6 bases outside the gene matches. The CDR3 extends over 13 amino acids. Germline V gene data show CDR1 as SGHDT and CDR2 as YYEEEE. The CDR3 region has the DNA TGTGCCAGCAGTTATAGCGGGAGCAGCGAGCAGTACTTC. Its translation: CASSYSGSSEQYF.

The chain recombines TRBV6-1 with TRBJ2-7; TRBD2 aligns across 8 bases. Germline CDR1 and CDR2: MNHNS and SASEGT. This CDR3 is 15 amino acids long. V was pared by 3 bases and J by 2 bases, with 6 bases of the junction left unmatched. The CDR3: CASSDDLGRAYEQYF. The DNA of the CDR3 is TGTGCCAGCAGTGACGACCTCGGGAGGGCCTACGAGCAGTACTTC.

The V call is TRBV7-9, the J call TRBJ1-5; TRBD1 is a possible D gene (6 bases). CDR1 is SEHNR and CDR2 is FQNEAQ in the germline V gene (reference sequence). This CDR3 is 19 amino acids long. Trimming pared 1 base from V and 5 bases from J, leaving 24 bases between. CDR3 residues: CASSLEVFGGGRMDQPQHF. The CDR3 region has the DNA TGTGCCAGCAGCTTAGAGGTGTTCGGCGGGGGGCGGATGGATCAGCCCCAGCATTTT. Together with reference TRBV7-9 and TRBJ1-5, the CDR3 gives the full variable domain: DTGVSQNPRHKITKRGQNVTFRCDPISEHNRLYWYRQTLGQGPEFLTYFQNEAQLEKSRLLSDRFSAERPKGSFSTLEIQRTEQGDSAMYLCASSLEVFGGGRMDQPQHFGDGTRLSIL.

On this clone itself: Other DNA sequences of this sample code for an identical CDR3. The chain combines TRBV7-2 with TRBJ1-5; 7 nucleotides agree with TRBD1. This CDR3 contains 15 residues. V lost 2 bases, J lost 4 bases, and 5 bases stayed unmatched. Germline V CDR1 and CDR2: SGHTA, FQGNSA. CDR3 nucleotides: TGTGCCAGCAGCTTATGGGCAGGGGGGAATCAGCCCCAGCATTTT. It translates to CASSLWAGGNQPQHF.

This clone was seen a handful of times. This sequence joins TRBV30 and TRBJ1-6; maybe TRBD1 (5 bases). This CDR3 spans 14 amino acids. The V end lost 2 bases, the J end lost 7 bases, and 12 bases lay between the germline ends. Germline loops: CDR1 GTSNPN, CDR2 SVGIG (reference sequence). CDR3 sequence: CAWSSRGGNSPLHF. The CDR3 DNA reads TGTGCCTGGAGTTCCCGGGGGGGAAATTCACCCCTCCACTTT.

This chain links TRBV5-1 with TRBJ2-7, with 8 nucleotides matching TRBD2. Germline loops: CDR1 SGHRS, CDR2 YFSETQ. The junction had 7 bases not matched to a gene; V was cut back by 1 base and J by 1 base. The CDR3 is made up of 16 amino acids. The CDR3 sequence is CASSLSPAGASYEQYF. The DNA for the CDR3 is TGCGCCAGCAGCTTGTCCCCAGCGGGAGCTTCCTACGAGCAGTACTTC. The full variable domain, rest sourced from reference TRBV5-1 and TRBJ2-7, is KAGVTQTPRYLIKTRGQQVTLSCSPISGHRSVSWYQQTPGQGLQFLFEYFSETQRNKGNFPGRFSGRQFSNSRSEMNVSTLELGDSALYLCASSLSPAGASYEQYFGPGTRLTVT.

This clone was seen more than once but under ten times. The V and J genes are TRBV5-1 and TRBJ2-1; 10 bases agree with TRBD2. Trimming cost V 4 bases and J 6 bases; bases outside gene matches: 10. The CDR3 extends over 16 amino acids. Germline V gene data show CDR1 as SGHRS and CDR2 as YFSETQ. The CDR3 sequence is CASSPNLAGDGNEQFF. The CDR3 bases are TGCGCCAGCAGCCCGAACCTAGCGGGAGATGGCAATGAGCAGTTCTTC.

The chain joins TRBV7-9 to TRBJ1-1; TRBD1 might be the D (5 bases). Germline V lookup: CDR1 SEHNR, CDR2 FQNEAQ (reference sequence). V lost 0 bases to trimming and J lost 0 bases, with 14 bases between them. The CDR3 contains 17 residues. The CDR3 reads CASSLAQERIMNTEAFF. CDR3 nucleotides: TGTGCCAGCAGCTTAGCACAGGAGAGAATTATGAACACTGAAGCTTTCTTT. Drawing the rest from reference TRBV7-9 and TRBJ1-1, the complete variable domain is DTGVSQNPRHKITKRGQNVTFRCDPISEHNRLYWYRQTLGQGPEFLTYFQNEAQLEKSRLLSDRFSAERPKGSFSTLEIQRTEQGDSAMYLCASSLAQERIMNTEAFFGQGTRLTVV.

This chain links TRBV7-6 with TRBJ2-5, with a weak D call TRBD2 (5 bases). CDR3 length: 14 amino acids. CDR1 SGHVS and CDR2 FNYEAQ come from the germline V gene. The V gene lost 1 base and the J gene lost 2 bases, with 8 bases spanning the gap. DNA for the CDR3: TGTGCCAGCAGCTTAGTTTCGGGGCAAGAGACCCAGTACTTC. This gives the protein CASSLVSGQETQYF.

The chain combines TRBV6-5 with TRBJ1-5; D unresolved. The germline gives CDR1 MNHEY, CDR2 SVGAGI. CDR3 length: 13 residues. Between the trimmed V and J ends, which lost 5 bases and 5 bases, there was a span of 10 bases. The CDR3 loop is CASSNEPDQPQHF. The CDR3 coding sequence is TGTGCCAGCAGTAATGAACCAGATCAGCCCCAGCATTTT.

This chain links TRBV2 with TRBJ2-7, with 8 bases that match TRBD2. This CDR3 is 14 amino acids long. Trimming cost V 7 bases and J 2 bases; bases outside gene matches: 7. Germline V gives CDR1 SNHLY, CDR2 FYNNEI. CDR3 region: CASIGGAATYEQYF. The CDR3 DNA sequence: TGTGCCAGCATCGGGGGGGCTGCGACCTACGAGCAGTACTTC.

This clone was picked up one time. This sequence joins TRBV5-1 and TRBJ2-1; 13 positions agree with TRBD2. The CDR3 length is 16 residues. Germline-derived CDR1 and CDR2 are SGHRS and YFSETQ. After removal of 3 bases from V and 5 bases from J, the junction contained 5 bases not matched to a gene. This CDR3 is CASSSGLAGSNNEQFF. For the CDR3, the DNA is TGCGCCAGCAGCTCGGGACTAGCGGGGAGTAACAATGAGCAGTTCTTC.

The chain links TRBV30 to TRBJ1-2; unclear D gene. The V gene lost 3 bases and the J gene lost 8 bases, with 19 bases spanning the gap. The CDR3 totals 14 residues. The germline CDR1 and CDR2 sequences are GTSNPN and SVGIG (reference sequence). This chain's CDR3 is CAWSRSPRAEGYTF. CDR3 nucleotides: TGTGCCTGGAGCCGATCTCCGAGGGCGGAGGGCTACACCTTC.

A few counts support this clone. This chain connects TRBV9 to TRBJ1-2, with unresolved D. The CDR3 extends over 14 amino acids. Germline CDR1 and CDR2: SGDLS and YYNGEE. With 0 bases removed from V and 4 bases from J, the gap between germline ends came to 10 bases. The CDR3, as DNA: TGTGCCAGCAGCGTAGGCGTCCTAAGCTATGGCTACACCTTC. This codes for CASSVGVLSYGYTF.

With regard to this clone: The junction departs from the called germline gene at one end, perhaps through a read error. The rearrangement joins TRBV19 to TRBJ2-5; 10 positions agree with TRBD2. The CDR3 spans 16 residues. Germline lookup yields CDR1 LNHDA and CDR2 SQIVND (reference sequence). The chain's CDR3 is CASSRKRSGGQGTQYF. DNA for the CDR3: TGTGCCAGTAGTAGAAAGCGTAGCGGGGGGCAAGGGACCCAGTACTTC.

On this clone: Germline is not matched at one junction end, which may reflect a read error. Additional DNA sequences in this sample encode the identical CDR3. V gene TRBV9 combines with J gene TRBJ2-1; 14 nucleotides match TRBD2. The CDR3 has 19 residues. Germline CDR1 and CDR2: SGDLS and YYNGEE. CDR3 sequence: CASSPGLAGGRPSYNEQFF. Here the CDR3 DNA reads TGTGCCAGCAGCCCAGGACTAGCGGGAGGAAGGCCCTCCTACAATGAGCAATTCTTC.

The rearrangement links TRBV14 to TRBJ1-1; D perhaps matches TRBD1 (6 bases). CDR1 SGHDN and CDR2 FVKESK come from the germline V gene. CDR3 size: 14 residues. V lost 1 base, J lost 1 base, and 7 bases lay in between. This CDR3 reads CASSQGGGNTEAFF. The CDR3 bases are TGTGCCAGCAGCCAAGGAGGGGGGAACACTGAAGCTTTCTTT.

This sequence joins TRBV5-1 and TRBJ1-1; possibly TRBD1 for D (5 bases). Germline CDR1 SGHRS, CDR2 YFSETQ. The V gene lost 0 bases and the J gene lost 3 bases, with 15 bases spanning the gap. This CDR3 is built from 16 residues. The CDR3 nucleotides read TGCGCCAGCAGCTTGGGCCCTCAGGGAGGGGACACTGAAGCTTTCTTT. Translated, it gives CASSLGPQGGDTEAFF.

V is TRBV7-3 and J is TRBJ2-1, with 8 bases lining up with TRBD1. Germline trimming cut 6 bases from V and 6 bases from J; bases unmatched to any gene: 4. CDR3 length equals 13 residues. CDR1 is SGHTA and CDR2 is FQGTGA in the germline V gene. CDR3 nucleotides: TGTGCCAGCAGTACTACAGGGGGCAATGAGCAGTTCTTC. It encodes CASSTTGGNEQFF.

The V and J genes are TRBV28 and TRBJ2-7; D might be TRBD1 (5 bases). Trimming cost V 5 bases and J 0 bases, with 23 bases left between them. Germline assignment: CDR1 MDHEN and CDR2 SYDVKM. The CDR3 spans 18 residues. CDR3 loop: CASSPIQTVPVGSYEQYF. The CDR3 region has the DNA TGTGCCAGCAGTCCTATTCAGACAGTCCCCGTGGGCTCCTACGAGCAGTACTTC.

The chain uses TRBV19 and TRBJ1-4; D not certain. The CDR3 is made up of 13 amino acids. Trimming left V 5 bases short and J 5 bases short, with 9 bases between. The germline gives CDR1 LNHDA, CDR2 SQIVND (reference sequence). The CDR3 sequence: CASSYSRNEKLFF. CDR3 coding DNA: TGTGCCAGTAGTTACAGCAGAAATGAAAAACTGTTTTTT.

The sample holds a few counts of this clone. The rearrangement uses TRBV29-1 and TRBJ1-1; the D gene is possibly TRBD1 (5 bases). CDR1 and CDR2 (germline): SQVTM, ANQGSEA. The germline V and J ends were trimmed by 2 bases and 1 base, with 8 bases remaining between them. The CDR3 consists of 13 residues. The CDR3 sequence is CSVELQGNTEAFF. DNA for the CDR3: TGCAGCGTTGAACTGCAGGGGAACACTGAAGCTTTCTTT.

This chain uses TRBV6-6 with TRBJ2-7, with unresolved D. The CDR3 sequence is 15 residues long. Germline CDR1 MNHNY, CDR2 SVGAGI (reference sequence). Trimming stripped 4 bases from V and 0 bases from J, with 13 bases between. DNA of the CDR3: TGTGCCAGCAGTTCCCCTACCCTCTCCTCCTACGAGCAGTACTTC. Translated: CASSSPTLSSYEQYF.

This clone was counted only a few times. The rearrangement links TRBV28 to TRBJ1-1, with 9 bases aligning to TRBD1. Per germline, CDR1 MDHEN and CDR2 SYDVKM. The CDR3 spans 17 residues. The V segment lost 4 bases and the J segment 0 bases; nucleotides outside the gene matches: 9. In DNA form, the CDR3 reads TGTGCCAGCAGTTCGTACCGGGACAGGGCGATGAACACTGAAGCTTTCTTT. This sequence encodes CASSSYRDRAMNTEAFF.